The next 31 T cell receptor beta chains were all read from a single sample in a study of T cells after yellow fever vaccination. TCRdb called the 5' RACE reads again in MiXCR, with one record for every CDR3 protein. The data hold approximately 160,000 distinct CDR3 sequences, with roughly a tenth observed a single time. The source was CD8+ T cells sorted from PBMCs, collected 45 days after the yellow fever booster vaccination. The receptors derive from a man younger than 35 who received the YFV17D yellow fever vaccine.

This clonotype has more than one count but fewer than ten. The J gene is TRBJ2-3, the V gene TRBV7-3, with 7 bases matching TRBD1. Germline loops: CDR1 SGHTA, CDR2 FQGTGA. With V trimmed by 5 bases and J by 2 bases, 7 bases remained unmatched. The CDR3 is 15 residues long. CDR3 amino acids: CASSRTGALTDTQYF. As DNA, the CDR3 is TGTGCCAGCAGCCGAACAGGGGCCCTCACAGATACGCAGTATTTT.

This clonotype has at least ten counts. This chain joins TRBV18 and TRBJ2-5; possibly TRBD1 for D (6 bases). The CDR3 is made up of 15 amino acids. CDR1 and CDR2 (germline): KGHSH, LQKENI. V lost 1 base to trimming and J lost 1 base, with 10 bases between them. For the CDR3, the DNA is TGTGCCAGCTCACCACTGGACAGACTCCAAGAGACCCAGTACTTC. Translation gives CASSPLDRLQETQYF.

This rearrangement joins TRBV27 to TRBJ2-3; possibly TRBD2 for D (6 bases). The germline CDR1 and CDR2 sequences are MNHEY and SMNVEV (reference sequence). This CDR3 is 17 amino acids long. V shed 0 bases and J shed 4 bases, with 17 bases lying between them. The CDR3 loop reads CASSLSIGGTLADTQYF. The CDR3 coding sequence is TGTGCCAGCAGTTTATCGATCGGAGGGACTCTGGCAGATACGCAGTATTTT.

The chain uses TRBV7-9 and TRBJ1-2; 8 positions match TRBD1. Unmatched junction bases numbered 5, after V lost 5 bases and J lost 6 bases. Germline CDR1 is SEHNR and CDR2 is FQNEAQ (reference sequence). The CDR3 is made up of 13 amino acids. The DNA for the CDR3 is TGTGCCAGCAGCGCAGGACAGGGCGATGGCTACACCTTC. Translated, it gives CASSAGQGDGYTF.

This clonotype was seen ten or more times. The chain employs TRBV2 and TRBJ2-7; D call uncertain. In germline, CDR1 is SNHLY, CDR2 FYNNEI. The ends were cut back, 3 bases at V and 5 bases at J, with 2 bases in the middle. This CDR3 is built from 10 residues. CDR3 sequence reads: CASSDNEQYF. CDR3 DNA: TGTGCCAGCAGTGACAACGAGCAGTACTTC.

This clonotype was picked up a small number of times. V usage is TRBV7-9 and J usage is TRBJ1-6; 7 bases fit TRBD1. Germline values: CDR1 SEHNR, CDR2 FQNEAQ (reference sequence). V was clipped by 6 bases and J by 9 bases; unmatched bases: 8. The CDR3 length is 14 residues. CDR3 protein: CASRPTGVASPLHF. The CDR3 coding sequence is TGTGCCAGCAGACCTACAGGGGTTGCTTCACCCCTCCACTTT.

This clonotype occurred many times. This chain joins TRBV4-1 and TRBJ2-1; 11 bases line up with TRBD2. This CDR3 comprises 17 residues. Germline CDR1 reads MGHRA; CDR2 reads YSYEKL. The trim removed 3 bases at V and 6 bases at J, leaving 10 bases unmatched. CDR3: CASSQSSGGADVNEQFF. The CDR3 nucleotides are TGCGCCAGCAGCCAGAGTAGCGGGGGGGCCGATGTCAATGAGCAGTTCTTC.

The chain recombines TRBV5-4 with TRBJ2-7, with TRBD1 as a possible D gene (6 bases). The V and J ends lost 5 bases and 5 bases respectively, with 20 bases between them. The CDR3 has 15 amino acids. The germline gives CDR1 SGHNT, CDR2 YYREEE (reference sequence). This CDR3 reads CASSPGVGAGHEQYF. The CDR3 region has the DNA TGTGCCAGCAGTCCCGGAGTGGGGGCCGGGCACGAGCAGTACTTC.

This clonotype showed up just a few times. The V call is TRBV28, the J call TRBJ2-3; D tentatively reads TRBD1 or TRBD2 (6 bases each). The V end lost 4 bases, the J end lost 5 bases, and 16 bases lay between the germline ends. The CDR3 covers 15 residues. Germline values: CDR1 MDHEN, CDR2 SYDVKM. CDR3 in DNA: TGTGCCAGCAGTTGGGGGGCCAACGGGGGAGATACGCAGTATTTT. This sequence encodes CASSWGANGGDTQYF.

This clonotype has a count of ten or more. The chain joins TRBV9 to TRBJ2-3; 10 nucleotides match TRBD2. This CDR3 is 15 amino acids long. From germline, CDR1 is SGDLS and CDR2 YYNGEE. Trimming at V came to 3 bases and at J to 6 bases, leaving 7 bases not matched to a gene. CDR3 bases: TGTGCCAGCAGCGACAGCGGGGGGGTGACCGATACGCAGTATTTT. It specifies CASSDSGGVTDTQYF.

This clonotype was counted a few times. The chain employs TRBV20-1 and TRBJ2-7, with 7 positions matching TRBD1. CDR3 length: 14 residues. CDR1 and CDR2 (germline): DFQATT, SNEGSKA (reference sequence). J gave up 0 bases and V 2 bases, and 4 bases lay outside the gene matches. As DNA, the CDR3 is TGCAGTGCTAGACAGGGGGAAAGCTCCTACGAGCAGTACGTC. Translating it yields CSARQGESSYEQYV.

The chain recombines TRBV7-9 with TRBJ2-7, with D uncertain. The CDR3 totals 13 residues. Germline values: CDR1 SEHNR, CDR2 FQNEAQ (reference sequence). Trimming shortened V by 4 bases and J by 7 bases, and 14 bases separated the two germline ends. The CDR3 reads CASSSPAMREQYV. The CDR3 DNA sequence: TGTGCCAGCAGCTCCCCGGCTATGCGGGAGCAGTACGTC.

The chain links TRBV20-1 to TRBJ2-3, with 15 bases aligning to TRBD2. The CDR3 is 16 amino acids. In germline, CDR1 is DFQATT, CDR2 SNEGSKA (reference sequence). After removal of 4 bases from V and 3 bases from J, the junction contained 5 bases not matched to a gene. The CDR3 DNA reads as TGCAGTGCTAAGCGGACTAGCGGGGGGGCGACAGATACGCAGTATTTT. Its protein product is CSAKRTSGGATDTQYF.

This clonotype appeared a few times. V usage is TRBV3-1 and J usage is TRBJ2-3, with D maybe TRBD2 (7 bases). CDR1 is LGHDT, CDR2 YNNKEL, per germline (reference sequence). The CDR3 is 14 residues long. V lost 4 bases and J 6 bases, leaving 14 bases between the germline ends. The CDR3 DNA follows: TGTGCCAGCAGCCCCGGCGGGGGCCCCGATACGCAGTATTTT. Translating gives CASSPGGGPDTQYF.

This clonotype was detected a few times. V gene TRBV5-4 combines with J gene TRBJ2-1, with 7 bases fitting TRBD2. Per germline, CDR1 SGHNT and CDR2 YYREEE (reference sequence). The CDR3 is 14 amino acids. V lost 0 bases and J lost 6; bases outside the gene matches: 3. CDR3 nucleotides: TGTGCCAGCAGCTTGGTGGCGGGGGTCAATGAGCAGTTCTTC. Translation gives CASSLVAGVNEQFF.

This clonotype was seen more than once but under ten times. The V call is TRBV4-2, the J call TRBJ2-3; the D gene could be TRBD1 or TRBD2 (5 bases each). The CDR3 sequence is 14 residues long. Germline CDR1 reads LGHNA; CDR2 reads YNFKEQ. Trimming removed 3 bases from V and 4 bases from J, with 11 bases in between. DNA for the CDR3: TGTGCCAGCAGCCAGCAGTTGGGGGCAGATACGCAGTATTTT. This codes for CASSQQLGADTQYF.

The chain links TRBV6-6 to TRBJ1-5, with a tentative D call TRBD1 (6 bases). The CDR3 is 16 amino acids. Looked up from germline, CDR1 is MNHNY and CDR2 is SVGAGI (reference sequence). Trimming removed 0 bases at V and 6 bases at J, with 15 bases between. CDR3 amino acids: CASSYSASEGGQPQHF. CDR3 DNA: TGTGCCAGCAGTTACTCGGCTTCCGAGGGGGGTCAGCCCCAGCATTTT.

This clonotype came up a few times. This chain uses TRBV11-2 with TRBJ2-5; 8 bases fit TRBD1. Trimming cost V 5 bases and J 4 bases; bases outside gene matches: 12. The CDR3 spans 16 residues. Germline assignment: CDR1 SGHAT and CDR2 FQNNGV. CDR3 amino acids: CASSNYPGGDGETQYF. The CDR3 region has the DNA TGTGCCAGCAGCAATTACCCAGGGGGCGACGGAGAGACCCAGTACTTC. The whole variable domain, remainder taken from reference TRBV11-2 and TRBJ2-5, is EAGVAQSPRYKIIEKRQSVAFWCNPISGHATLYWYQQILGQGPKLLIQFQNNGVVDDSQLPKDRFSAERLKGVDSTLKIQPAKLEDSAVYLCASSNYPGGDGETQYFGPGTRLLVL.

This clonotype was counted at least ten times. The chain recombines TRBV7-8 with TRBJ2-7; 9 bases align to TRBD1. This CDR3 region has 12 residues. The V gene's germline CDR1 is SGHVS and CDR2 FQNEAQ. The CDR3 spells CLTRDRESEQYV. As DNA, the CDR3 is TGCCTAACCCGGGACAGGGAGAGCGAGCAGTACGTC.

Many counts were recorded for this clonotype. V gene TRBV6-4 combines with J gene TRBJ2-3; 10 bases line up with TRBD2. The CDR3 has 15 residues. From germline, CDR1 is MRHNA and CDR2 SNTAGT. The V segment lost 3 bases and the J segment 2 bases; nucleotides outside the gene matches: 2. For the CDR3, the DNA is TGTGCCAGCAGTGAAAGCGGGGGGGCCACAGATACGCAGTATTTT. It translates to CASSESGGATDTQYF.

This clonotype came up a few times. The chain carries TRBV4-1 and TRBJ2-1, with a possible D match to TRBD1 (6 bases). The germline V and J ends were trimmed by 2 bases and 9 bases, with 17 bases remaining between them. The CDR3 sequence is 15 residues long. Germline CDR1 is MGHRA and CDR2 is YSYEKL. The DNA for the CDR3 is TGCGCCAGCAGCCAACGGGACACTGCTCAGGGTGAGCAGTTCTTC. Protein sequence: CASSQRDTAQGEQFF.

This clonotype was observed a few times. The chain is built from TRBV6-5 and TRBJ2-5; D is undetermined. Trimming shortened V by 2 bases and J by 5 bases, and 12 bases separated the two germline ends. This CDR3 is built from 14 residues. Germline CDR1 MNHEY, CDR2 SVGAGI. CDR3 region: CASSYGQAGETQYF. As DNA, the CDR3 is TGTGCCAGCAGTTACGGGCAGGCCGGGGAGACCCAGTACTTC.

This clonotype was seen only a few times. The rearrangement links TRBV4-3 to TRBJ2-2; weak D call: TRBD1 (5 bases). Germline V gene data show CDR1 as LGHNA and CDR2 as YSLEER. Trimming left V 1 base short and J 5 bases short, with 11 bases between. This CDR3 is built from 15 residues. This CDR3 is CASSQGQRWTGELFF. The CDR3 DNA is TGCGCCAGCAGCCAAGGACAGAGGTGGACCGGGGAGCTGTTTTTT.

This clonotype was seen ten or more times. The chain has TRBV7-8 and TRBJ2-5, with D perhaps being TRBD1 or TRBD2 (6 bases each). Trimming stripped 5 bases from V and 4 bases from J, with 14 bases between. Germline V gives CDR1 SGHVS, CDR2 FQNEAQ. This CDR3 comprises 14 residues. The CDR3 nucleotides are TGTGCCAGCAGCCACGGGGGCCGCCGAGAGACCCAGTACTTC. This codes for CASSHGGRRETQYF.

This clonotype occurred a few times. The chain links TRBV6-4 to TRBJ2-1, with 7 nucleotides matching TRBD2. The CDR3 consists of 14 residues. The trim removed 2 bases at V and 5 bases at J, leaving 3 bases unmatched. Per the germline V gene, CDR1 is MRHNA and CDR2 is SNTAGT. The CDR3 sequence: CASSDSGVNNEQFF. The CDR3 nucleotides read TGTGCCAGCAGTGACAGCGGGGTTAACAATGAGCAGTTCTTC.

This clonotype showed up many times. The rearrangement links TRBV6-5 to TRBJ2-3; D call uncertain. Germline V lookup: CDR1 MNHEY, CDR2 SVGAGI. Trimming left V 4 bases short and J 0 bases short, with 11 bases between. The CDR3 runs to 15 residues. The CDR3 nucleotides are TGTGCCAGCAGTTTGCGACACTCTAGCACAGATACGCAGTATTTT. It specifies CASSLRHSSTDTQYF.

The CDR3 DNA reads TGCAGTGCCAGGGGGTCTTTCTTT. Its protein product is CSARGSFF. The genes are TRBV20-1 and TRBJ1-1; TRBD1 matches 7 bases. The germline CDR1 and CDR2 sequences are DFQATT and SNEGSKA (reference sequence). J gave up 12 bases and V 6 bases, and 1 base lay outside the gene matches. The CDR3 covers 8 residues.

This clonotype was counted many times. The chain recombines TRBV7-8 with TRBJ2-1, with D possibly matching TRBD1 (5 bases). CDR3 length: 18 residues. V was clipped by 1 base and J by 2 bases, with 18 bases between them. Germline V gene sequence: CDR1 SGHVS, CDR2 FQNEAQ. CDR3 sequence reads: CASSLGTVGDGPYNEQFF. In nucleotides, the CDR3 is TGTGCCAGCAGCTTAGGGACGGTAGGGGATGGGCCCTACAATGAGCAGTTCTTC.

This clonotype was detected a few times. The V and J genes are TRBV6-5 and TRBJ1-5; TRBD1 matches 9 bases. This CDR3 contains 15 residues. The ends lost 6 bases at V and 6 bases at J; junction bases unmatched: 9. The germline V gene encodes CDR1 MNHEY and CDR2 SVGAGI. The CDR3 DNA reads as TGTGCCAGCAGCCCCTGGACAGGGGTTGGTCAGCCCCAGCATTTT. This codes for CASSPWTGVGQPQHF.

This clonotype has at least ten counts. The genes are TRBV29-1 and TRBJ2-1; the match to TRBD1 covers 11 bases. The V and J ends lost 6 bases and 10 bases, in that order; junction bases with no gene match: 20. There are 17 residues in the CDR3. CDR1 is SQVTM and CDR2 is ANQGSEA in the germline V gene. The DNA for the CDR3 is TGCAGCGTCCCTCCGGGGGGGGGACAGGGGGATCTAACGGAGCAGTTCTTC. Residues: CSVPPGGGQGDLTEQFF.

The chain carries TRBV6-5 and TRBJ1-5; D remains unclear. V lost 6 bases and J lost 7, with 13 bases in between. The CDR3 has 13 amino acids. CDR1 is MNHEY and CDR2 is SVGAGI in the germline V gene. In nucleotides, the CDR3 is TGTGCCAGCAGCACGACCTCCACCCAGCCCCAGCATTTT. This gives the protein CASSTTSTQPQHF.